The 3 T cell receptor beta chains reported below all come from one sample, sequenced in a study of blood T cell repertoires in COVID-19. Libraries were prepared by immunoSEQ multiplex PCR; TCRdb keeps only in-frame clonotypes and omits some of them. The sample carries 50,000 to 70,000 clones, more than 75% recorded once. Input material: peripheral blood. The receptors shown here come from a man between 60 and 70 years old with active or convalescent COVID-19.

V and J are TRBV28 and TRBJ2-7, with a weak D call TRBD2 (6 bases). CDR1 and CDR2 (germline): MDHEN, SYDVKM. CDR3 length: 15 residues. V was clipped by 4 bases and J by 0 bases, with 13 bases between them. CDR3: CASSSTGTPSYEQYF. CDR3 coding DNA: TGTGCCAGCAGTTCTACCGGGACTCCCTCCTACGAGCAGTACTTC.

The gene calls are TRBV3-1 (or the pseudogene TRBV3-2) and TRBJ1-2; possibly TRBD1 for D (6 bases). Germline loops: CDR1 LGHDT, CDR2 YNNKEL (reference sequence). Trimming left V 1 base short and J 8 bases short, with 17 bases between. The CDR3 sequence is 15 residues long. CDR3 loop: CASSQVPEGGKGYTF. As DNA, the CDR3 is TGTGCCAGCAGCCAAGTCCCTGAGGGGGGGAAGGGCTACACCTTC.

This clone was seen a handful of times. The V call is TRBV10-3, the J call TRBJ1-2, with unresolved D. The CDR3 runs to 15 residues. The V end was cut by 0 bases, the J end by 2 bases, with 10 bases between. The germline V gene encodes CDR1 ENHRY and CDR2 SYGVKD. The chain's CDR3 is CAISESGEQNYGYTF. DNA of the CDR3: TGTGCCATCAGTGAGTCGGGAGAGCAAAACTATGGCTACACCTTC.